This T cell receptor (beta chain) appears in the sequencing data of a study of radiotherapy plus CTLA-4 blockade in lung cancer. For the study at large: Of all patients, approximately 18% responded objectively and 31% showed disease control.

Overall study results and limits: Alongside interferon-beta, early blood T cell clone dynamics were reportedly the best predictor of response. In blood, tumor-derived TCR clones expanded after radiotherapy plus ipilimumab.

Method: immunoSEQ multiplex PCR; TCRdb's copy keeps in-frame clones and lacks some. Here the sample spans about 72,000 clones, under 85% being singletons. V was shortened by 0 bases and J by 6 bases, with 12 bases between the two germline ends. Looked up from germline, CDR1 is SGHRS and CDR2 is YFSETQ. The CDR3 consists of 14 residues. As concerns this clone: Its target is unknown.

Patients in the study, people with chemo-refractory metastatic non-small-cell lung cancer, received focal radiation plus ipilimumab CTLA-4 blockade. The starting material was peripheral blood, obtained from a patient treated with radiotherapy plus ipilimumab. This clonotype originated in a human donor with non-small cell lung cancer who had a partial response to radiotherapy plus ipilimumab. The V gene is TRBV5-1, the J gene TRBJ1-1; no definite D call. The CDR3 DNA reads TGCGCCAGCAGCTTGGCCGGAGTGGCGCCTGAAGCTTTCTTT. It translates to CASSLAGVAPEAFF. Variable domain in full (rest from reference TRBV5-1 and TRBJ1-1): KAGVTQTPRYLIKTRGQQVTLSCSPISGHRSVSWYQQTPGQGLQFLFEYFSETQRNKGNFPGRFSGRQFSNSRSEMNVSTLELGDSALYLCASSLAGVAPEAFFGQGTRLTVV.